Listed below are T cell receptor beta chains from one sample, sequenced in a study of T cell responses to AZD1222 COVID-19 vaccine. Data came from immunoSEQ multiplex PCR; TCRdb stores just in-frame clones and leaves some out. The table includes 150,000 to 200,000 clones, about 92% detected once. This specimen was peripheral blood, taken on day 0 of AZD1222 vaccination. The receptors originated from an adult in good health. The CDR3 runs from the conserved cysteine through the conserved F or W. D genes are given only for firm matches.

TRBV5-3,TRBJ1-1,NA,CARKGNMNTEAFF,TGTGCCAGAAAGGGAAACATGAACACTGAAGCTTTCTTT
TRBV7-2,TRBJ1-5,TRBD1,CASSSRQGSNQPQHF,TGTGCCAGCAGCTCCCGACAGGGTTCCAATCAGCCCCAGCATTTT
TRBV6-5,TRBJ1-5,NA,CATGTVNQPQHF,TGTGCCACCGGGACGGTCAATCAGCCCCAGCATTTT
TRBV30,TRBJ1-2,NA,CAWSVLSGYGYTF,TGTGCCTGGAGTGTACTCTCAGGTTATGGCTACACCTTC
TRBV6-5,TRBJ2-7,NA,CASILGGDSYEQYF,TGTGCCAGCATATTAGGGGGGGACTCCTACGAGCAGTACTTC
TRBV9,TRBJ1-1,TRBD1,CASSVGGGTGHFGAFF,TGTGCCAGCAGCGTAGGGGGAGGGACAGGCCACTTTGGGGCTTTCTTT
TRBV27,TRBJ1-2,TRBD1,CASSPWGQGAREGYTF,TGTGCCAGCAGTCCATGGGGACAGGGGGCGCGTGAAGGCTACACCTTC
TRBV11-3,TRBJ2-7,NA,CASSFLDSYEQYF,TGTGCCAGCAGCTTTTTAGACTCCTACGAGCAGTACTTC
TRBV11-2,TRBJ1-5,TRBD1,CASSLTGGNQPQHF,TGTGCCAGCAGCCTTACAGGGGGCAATCAGCCCCAGCATTTT
TRBV20-1,TRBJ1-1,NA,CSASLFGGAFF,TGCAGTGCTAGCCTCTTCGGGGGAGCTTTCTTT